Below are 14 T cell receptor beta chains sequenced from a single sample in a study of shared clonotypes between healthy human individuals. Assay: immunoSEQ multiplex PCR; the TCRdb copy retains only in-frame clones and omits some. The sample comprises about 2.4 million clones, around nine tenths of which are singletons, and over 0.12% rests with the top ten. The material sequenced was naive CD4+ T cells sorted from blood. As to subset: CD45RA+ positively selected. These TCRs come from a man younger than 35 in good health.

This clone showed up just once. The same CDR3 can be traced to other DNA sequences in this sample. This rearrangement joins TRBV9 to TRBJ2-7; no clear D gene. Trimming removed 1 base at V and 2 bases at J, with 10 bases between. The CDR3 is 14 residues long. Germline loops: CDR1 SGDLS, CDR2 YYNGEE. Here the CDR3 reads CASSVQAGPYEQYF. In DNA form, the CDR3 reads TGTGCCAGCAGCGTACAGGCAGGCCCCTACGAGCAGTACTTC.

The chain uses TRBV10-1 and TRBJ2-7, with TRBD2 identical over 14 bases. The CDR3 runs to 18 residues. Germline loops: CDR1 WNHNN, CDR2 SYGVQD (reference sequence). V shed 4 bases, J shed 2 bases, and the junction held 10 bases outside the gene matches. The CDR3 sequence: CASSGVGTSGGGTYEQYF. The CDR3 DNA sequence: TGCGCCAGCAGTGGGGTAGGGACTAGCGGGGGAGGGACCTACGAGCAGTACTTC.

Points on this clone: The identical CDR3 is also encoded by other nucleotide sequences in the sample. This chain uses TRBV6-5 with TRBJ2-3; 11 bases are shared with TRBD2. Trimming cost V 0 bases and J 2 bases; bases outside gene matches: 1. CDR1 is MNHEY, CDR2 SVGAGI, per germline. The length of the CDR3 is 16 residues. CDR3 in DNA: TGTGCCAGCAGTTACTCGACTAGCGGGAACACAGATACGCAGTATTTT. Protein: CASSYSTSGNTDTQYF.

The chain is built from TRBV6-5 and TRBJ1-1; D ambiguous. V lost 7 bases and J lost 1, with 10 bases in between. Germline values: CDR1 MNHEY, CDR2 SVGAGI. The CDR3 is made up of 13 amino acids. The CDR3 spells CASKFLGNTEAFF. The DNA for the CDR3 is TGTGCCAGCAAGTTCCTGGGGAACACTGAAGCTTTCTTT.

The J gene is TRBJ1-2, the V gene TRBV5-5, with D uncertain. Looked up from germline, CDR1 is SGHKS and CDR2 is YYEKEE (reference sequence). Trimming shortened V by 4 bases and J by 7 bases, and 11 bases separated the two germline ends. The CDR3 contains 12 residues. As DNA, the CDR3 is TGTGCCAGCAGCAGTCACGGTATTGGCTACACCTTC. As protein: CASSSHGIGYTF.

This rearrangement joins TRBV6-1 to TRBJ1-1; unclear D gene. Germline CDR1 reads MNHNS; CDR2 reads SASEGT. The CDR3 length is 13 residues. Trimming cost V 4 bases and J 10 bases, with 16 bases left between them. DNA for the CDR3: TGTGCCAGCAGTGCGTACCAGGAGGCGGCAGCTTTCTTT. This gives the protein CASSAYQEAAAFF.

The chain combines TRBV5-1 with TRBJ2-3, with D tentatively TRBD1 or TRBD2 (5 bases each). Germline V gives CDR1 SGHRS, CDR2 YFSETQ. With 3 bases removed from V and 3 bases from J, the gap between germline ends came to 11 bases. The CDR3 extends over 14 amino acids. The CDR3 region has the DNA TGCGCCAGCAGCTACGGGACCCGGACAGATACGCAGTATTTT. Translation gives CASSYGTRTDTQYF.

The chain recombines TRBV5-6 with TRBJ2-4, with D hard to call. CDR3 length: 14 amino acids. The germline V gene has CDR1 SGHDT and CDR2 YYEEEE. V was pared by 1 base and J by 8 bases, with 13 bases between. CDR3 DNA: TGTGCCAGCAGCTTGTTGTCAGGAATGGACATTCAGTACTTC. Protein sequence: CASSLLSGMDIQYF. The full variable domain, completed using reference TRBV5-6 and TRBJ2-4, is DAGVTQSPTHLIKTRGQQVTLRCSPKSGHDTVSWYQQALGQGPQFIFQYYEEEERQRGNFPDRFSGHQFPNYSSELNVNALLLGDSALYLCASSLLSGMDIQYFGAGTRLSVL.

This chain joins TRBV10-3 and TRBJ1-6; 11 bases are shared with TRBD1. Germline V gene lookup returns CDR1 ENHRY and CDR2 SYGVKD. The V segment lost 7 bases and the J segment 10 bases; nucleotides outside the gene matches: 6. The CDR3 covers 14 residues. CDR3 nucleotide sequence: TGTGCCATCAAACCGGGACAGGGGGGATCACCCCTCCACTTT. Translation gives CAIKPGQGGSPLHF.

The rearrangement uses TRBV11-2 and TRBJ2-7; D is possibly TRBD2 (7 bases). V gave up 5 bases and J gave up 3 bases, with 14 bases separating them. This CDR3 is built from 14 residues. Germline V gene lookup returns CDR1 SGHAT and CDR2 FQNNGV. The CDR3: CASSRGGGGYEQYF. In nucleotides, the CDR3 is TGTGCCAGCAGCCGAGGGGGAGGGGGCTACGAGCAGTACTTC. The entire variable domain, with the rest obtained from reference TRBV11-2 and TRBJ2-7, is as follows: EAGVAQSPRYKIIEKRQSVAFWCNPISGHATLYWYQQILGQGPKLLIQFQNNGVVDDSQLPKDRFSAERLKGVDSTLKIQPAKLEDSAVYLCASSRGGGGYEQYFGPGTRLTVT.

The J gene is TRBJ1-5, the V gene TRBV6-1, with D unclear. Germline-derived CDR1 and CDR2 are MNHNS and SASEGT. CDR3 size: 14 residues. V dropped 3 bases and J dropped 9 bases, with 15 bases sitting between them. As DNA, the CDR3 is TGTGCCAGCAGTGAGGCAGGTAGTGTTCGGCCCCAGCATTTT. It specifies CASSEAGSVRPQHF.

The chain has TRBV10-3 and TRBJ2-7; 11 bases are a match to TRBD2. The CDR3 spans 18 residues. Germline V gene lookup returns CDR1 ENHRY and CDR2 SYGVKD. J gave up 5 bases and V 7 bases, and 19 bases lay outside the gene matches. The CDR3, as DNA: TGTGCCATCACGGACCGAGGTAGCGGGAGGGCCAGAGTAAACGAGCAGTACTTC. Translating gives CAITDRGSGRARVNEQYF.

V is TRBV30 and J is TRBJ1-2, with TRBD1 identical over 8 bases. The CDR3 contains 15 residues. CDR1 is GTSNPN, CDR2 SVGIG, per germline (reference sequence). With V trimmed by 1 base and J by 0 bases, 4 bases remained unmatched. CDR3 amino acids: CAWSGPTGANYGYTF. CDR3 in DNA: TGTGCCTGGAGTGGTCCGACAGGGGCTAACTATGGCTACACCTTC.

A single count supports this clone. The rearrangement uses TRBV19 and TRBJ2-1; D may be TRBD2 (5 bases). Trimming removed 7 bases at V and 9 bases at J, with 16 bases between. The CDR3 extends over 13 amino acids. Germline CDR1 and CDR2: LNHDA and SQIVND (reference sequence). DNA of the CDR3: TGTGCCAGTACTGCCCCGAAACGGGGTGAGCAGTTCTTC. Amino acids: CASTAPKRGEQFF.